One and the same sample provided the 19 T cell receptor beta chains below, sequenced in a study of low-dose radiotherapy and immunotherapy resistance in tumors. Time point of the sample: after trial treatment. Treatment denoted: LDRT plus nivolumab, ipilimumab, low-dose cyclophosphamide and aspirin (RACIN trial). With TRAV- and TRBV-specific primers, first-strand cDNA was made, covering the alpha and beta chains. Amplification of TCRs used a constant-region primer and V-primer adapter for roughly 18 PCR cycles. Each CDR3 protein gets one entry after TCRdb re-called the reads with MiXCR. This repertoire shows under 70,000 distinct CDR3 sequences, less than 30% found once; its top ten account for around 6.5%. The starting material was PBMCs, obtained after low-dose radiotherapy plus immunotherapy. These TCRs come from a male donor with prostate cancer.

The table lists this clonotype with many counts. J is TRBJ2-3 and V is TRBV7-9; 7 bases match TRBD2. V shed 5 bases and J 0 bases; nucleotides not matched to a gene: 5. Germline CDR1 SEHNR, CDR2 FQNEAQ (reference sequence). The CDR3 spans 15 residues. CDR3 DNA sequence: TGTGCCAGCAGCCAAACGCGGGGGAGCACAGATACGCAGTATTTT. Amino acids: CASSQTRGSTDTQYF.

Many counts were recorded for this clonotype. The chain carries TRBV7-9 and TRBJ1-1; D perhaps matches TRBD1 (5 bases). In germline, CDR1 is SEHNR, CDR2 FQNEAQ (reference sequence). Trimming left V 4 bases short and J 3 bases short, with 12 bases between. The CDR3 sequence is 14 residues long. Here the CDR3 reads CASSSLGGDTEAFF. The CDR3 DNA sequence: TGTGCCAGCAGCTCTCTTGGAGGGGACACTGAAGCTTTCTTT.

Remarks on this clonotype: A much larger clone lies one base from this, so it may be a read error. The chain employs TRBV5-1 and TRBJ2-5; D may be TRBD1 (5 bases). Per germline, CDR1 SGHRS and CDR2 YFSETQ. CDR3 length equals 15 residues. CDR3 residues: CVSSFLDRGQETQYF. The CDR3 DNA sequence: TGCGTCAGCAGCTTTTTGGATAGGGGCCAAGAGACCCAGTACTTC. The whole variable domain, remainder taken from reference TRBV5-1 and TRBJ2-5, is KAGVTQTPRYLIKTRGQQVTLSCSPISGHRSVSWYQQTPGQGLQFLFEYFSETQRNKGNFPGRFSGRQFSNSRSEMNVSTLELGDSALYLCVSSFLDRGQETQYFGPGTRLLVL.

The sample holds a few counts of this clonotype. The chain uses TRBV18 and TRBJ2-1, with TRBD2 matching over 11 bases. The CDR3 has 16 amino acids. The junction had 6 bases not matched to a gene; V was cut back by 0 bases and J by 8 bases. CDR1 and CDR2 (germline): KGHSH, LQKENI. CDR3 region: CASSPPLAGGRDEQFF. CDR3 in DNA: TGTGCCAGCTCACCACCGCTAGCGGGGGGACGGGATGAGCAGTTCTTC.

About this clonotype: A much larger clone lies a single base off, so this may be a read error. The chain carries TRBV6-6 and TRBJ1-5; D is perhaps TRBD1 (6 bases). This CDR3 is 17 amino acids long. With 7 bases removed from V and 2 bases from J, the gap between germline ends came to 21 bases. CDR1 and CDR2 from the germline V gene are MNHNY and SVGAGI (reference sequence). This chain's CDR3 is CASNQPAGGGGNQPQHF. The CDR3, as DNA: TGTGCCAGCAATCAACCAGCGGGGGGCGGCGGCAATCAGCCCCAGCATTTT.

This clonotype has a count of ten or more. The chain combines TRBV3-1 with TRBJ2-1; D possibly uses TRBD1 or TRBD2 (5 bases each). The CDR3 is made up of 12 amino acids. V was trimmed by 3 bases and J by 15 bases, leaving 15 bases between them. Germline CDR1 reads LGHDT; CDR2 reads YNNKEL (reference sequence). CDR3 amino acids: CASSHTRGPTFF. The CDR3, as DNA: TGTGCCAGCAGCCATACTAGGGGTCCTACGTTCTTC.

In DNA, the CDR3 is TGTGCCAGCAGTGACAGGGAGGCAAGGACAGATACGCAGTATTTT. Translated: CASSDREARTDTQYF. This chain connects TRBV2 to TRBJ2-3; a possible D gene is TRBD2 (6 bases). Germline-derived CDR1 and CDR2 are SNHLY and FYNNEI. The ends were cut back, 3 bases at V and 3 bases at J, with 13 bases in the middle. The CDR3 spans 15 residues.

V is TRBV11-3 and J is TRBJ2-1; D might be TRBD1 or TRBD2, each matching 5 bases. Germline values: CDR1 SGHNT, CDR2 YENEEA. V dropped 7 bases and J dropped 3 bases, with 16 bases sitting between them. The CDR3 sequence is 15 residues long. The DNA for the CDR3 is TGTGCCAGCAACCCCAAAAGGGACGTCTACAATGAGCAGTTCTTC. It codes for CASNPKRDVYNEQFF.

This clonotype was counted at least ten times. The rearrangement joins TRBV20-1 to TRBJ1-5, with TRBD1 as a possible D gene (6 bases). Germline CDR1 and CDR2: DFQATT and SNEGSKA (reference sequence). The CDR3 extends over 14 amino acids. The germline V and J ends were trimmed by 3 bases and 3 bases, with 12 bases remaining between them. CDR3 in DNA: TGCAGTGCTAGTCAGGGGCAGCTCAATCAGCCCCAGCATTTT. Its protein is CSASQGQLNQPQHF.

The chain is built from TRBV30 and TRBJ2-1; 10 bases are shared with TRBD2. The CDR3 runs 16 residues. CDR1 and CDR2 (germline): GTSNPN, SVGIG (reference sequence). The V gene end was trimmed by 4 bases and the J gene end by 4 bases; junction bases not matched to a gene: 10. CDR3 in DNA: TGTGCCTGGAATCTTCTAAGCGGGGGGGGTTACAATGAGCAGTTCTTC. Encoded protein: CAWNLLSGGGYNEQFF.

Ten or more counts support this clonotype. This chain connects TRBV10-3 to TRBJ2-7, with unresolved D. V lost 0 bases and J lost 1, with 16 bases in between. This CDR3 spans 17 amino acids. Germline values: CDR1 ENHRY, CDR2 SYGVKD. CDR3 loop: CAISESIGRPDSYEQYF. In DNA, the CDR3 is TGTGCCATCAGTGAGTCGATCGGCCGGCCGGATTCCTACGAGCAGTACTTC.

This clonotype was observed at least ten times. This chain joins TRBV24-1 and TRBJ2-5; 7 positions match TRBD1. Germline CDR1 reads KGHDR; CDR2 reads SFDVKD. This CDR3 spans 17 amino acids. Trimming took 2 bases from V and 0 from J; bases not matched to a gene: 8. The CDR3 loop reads CATSDWRTGSYQETQYF. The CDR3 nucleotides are TGTGCCACCAGTGATTGGCGGACAGGAAGCTACCAAGAGACCCAGTACTTC.

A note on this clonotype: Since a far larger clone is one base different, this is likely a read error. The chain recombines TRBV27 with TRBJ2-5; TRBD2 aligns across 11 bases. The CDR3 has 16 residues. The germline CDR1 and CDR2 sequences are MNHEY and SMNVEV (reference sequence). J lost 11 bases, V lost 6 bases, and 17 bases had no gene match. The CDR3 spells CASSRLGLAANNEQYF. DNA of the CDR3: TGTGCCAGCAGCCGCCTGGGACTAGCGGCAAACAATGAGCAGTACTTC.

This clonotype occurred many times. The DNA of the CDR3 is TGTGCCAGCAGCTTGATTGTAGTGCGGGACACTGAAGCTTTCTTT. It yields the protein CASSLIVVRDTEAFF. This chain links TRBV7-9 with TRBJ1-1, with D uncertain. Trimming removed 3 bases at V and 3 bases at J, with 14 bases between. CDR3 length: 15 amino acids. Germline-derived CDR1 and CDR2 are SEHNR and FQNEAQ (reference sequence).

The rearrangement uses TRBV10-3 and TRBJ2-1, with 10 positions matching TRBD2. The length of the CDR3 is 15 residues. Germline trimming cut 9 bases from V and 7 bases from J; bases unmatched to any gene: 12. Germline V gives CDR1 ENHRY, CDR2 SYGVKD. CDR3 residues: CAITHGLAEGNEQFF. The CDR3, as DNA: TGTGCCATAACCCACGGACTAGCGGAGGGAAATGAGCAGTTCTTC.

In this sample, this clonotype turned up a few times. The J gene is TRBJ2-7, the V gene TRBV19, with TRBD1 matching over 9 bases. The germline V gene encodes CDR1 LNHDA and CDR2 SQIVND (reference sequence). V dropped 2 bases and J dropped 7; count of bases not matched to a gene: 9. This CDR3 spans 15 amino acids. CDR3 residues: CASSISIWDREEQYF. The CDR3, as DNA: TGTGCCAGTAGTATATCGATCTGGGACAGGGAAGAGCAGTACTTC.

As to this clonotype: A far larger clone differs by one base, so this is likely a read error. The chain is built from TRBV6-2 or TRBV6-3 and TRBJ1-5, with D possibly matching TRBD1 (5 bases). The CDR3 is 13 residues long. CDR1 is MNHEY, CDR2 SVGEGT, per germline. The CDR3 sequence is CVSKGQNNQPQHF. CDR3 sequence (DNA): TGTGTCAGCAAGGGGCAGAATAATCAGCCCCAGCATTTT.

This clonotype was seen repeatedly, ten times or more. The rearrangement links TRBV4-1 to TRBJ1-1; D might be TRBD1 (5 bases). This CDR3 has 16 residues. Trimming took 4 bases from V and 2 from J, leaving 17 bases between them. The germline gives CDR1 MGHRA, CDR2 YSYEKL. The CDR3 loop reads CASSLGTARFNTEAFF. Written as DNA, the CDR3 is TGCGCCAGCAGCCTTGGGACGGCCAGGTTCAACACTGAAGCTTTCTTT.

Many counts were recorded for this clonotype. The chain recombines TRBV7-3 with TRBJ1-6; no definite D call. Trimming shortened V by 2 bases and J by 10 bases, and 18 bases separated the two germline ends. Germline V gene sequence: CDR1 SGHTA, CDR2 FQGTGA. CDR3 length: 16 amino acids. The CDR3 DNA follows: TGTGCCAGCAGCTTACCCACTTTTCCGTGGCAGTCACCCCTCCACTTT. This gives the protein CASSLPTFPWQSPLHF.